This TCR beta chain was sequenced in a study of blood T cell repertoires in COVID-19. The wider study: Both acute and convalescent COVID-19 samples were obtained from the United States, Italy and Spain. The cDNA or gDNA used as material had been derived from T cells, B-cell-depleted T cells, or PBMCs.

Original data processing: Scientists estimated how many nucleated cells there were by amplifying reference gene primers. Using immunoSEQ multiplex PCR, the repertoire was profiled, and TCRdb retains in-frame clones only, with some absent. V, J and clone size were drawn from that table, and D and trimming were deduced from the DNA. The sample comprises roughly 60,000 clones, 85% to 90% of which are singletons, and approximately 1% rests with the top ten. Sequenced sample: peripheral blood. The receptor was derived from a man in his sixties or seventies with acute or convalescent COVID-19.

DNA of the CDR3: TGTGCCAGCAGCTTGGGGACAGGGCAAGGAAACATTCAGTACTTC. Encoded protein: CASSLGTGQGNIQYF. The V call is TRBV5-6, the J call TRBJ2-4; 8 positions agree with TRBD1. J lost 6 bases, V lost 0 bases, and 5 bases had no gene match. CDR3 length: 15 amino acids. Germline CDR1 is SGHDT and CDR2 is YYEEEE.